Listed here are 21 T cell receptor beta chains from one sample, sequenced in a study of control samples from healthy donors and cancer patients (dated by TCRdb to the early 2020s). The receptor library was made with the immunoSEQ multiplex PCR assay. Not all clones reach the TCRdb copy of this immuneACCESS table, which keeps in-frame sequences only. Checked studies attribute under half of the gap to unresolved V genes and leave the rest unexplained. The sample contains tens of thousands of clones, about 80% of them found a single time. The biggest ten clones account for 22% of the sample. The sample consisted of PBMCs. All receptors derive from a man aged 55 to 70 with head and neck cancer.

The CDR3 DNA reads as TGTGCCAGTAGTATTCGTTTGGATGAAGCTTTCTTT. Translation gives CASSIRLDEAFF. The chain uses TRBV19 and TRBJ1-1, with D hard to call. This CDR3 spans 12 amino acids. The V end was cut by 3 bases, the J end by 7 bases, with 9 bases between. Germline CDR1 reads LNHDA; CDR2 reads SQIVND (reference sequence).

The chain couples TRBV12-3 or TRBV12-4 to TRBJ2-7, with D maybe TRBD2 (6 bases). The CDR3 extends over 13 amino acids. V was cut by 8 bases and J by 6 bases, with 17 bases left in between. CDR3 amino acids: CASGRRGRGEQYF. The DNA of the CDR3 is TGTGCCAGCGGGAGGAGGGGAAGAGGCGAGCAGTACTTC.

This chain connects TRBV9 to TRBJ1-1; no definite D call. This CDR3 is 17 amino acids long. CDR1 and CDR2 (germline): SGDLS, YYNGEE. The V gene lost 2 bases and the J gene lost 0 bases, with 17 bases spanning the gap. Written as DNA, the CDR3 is TGTGCCAGCAGCGTCGAGTCCTTGGTATCCATGAACACTGAAGCTTTCTTT. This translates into CASSVESLVSMNTEAFF.

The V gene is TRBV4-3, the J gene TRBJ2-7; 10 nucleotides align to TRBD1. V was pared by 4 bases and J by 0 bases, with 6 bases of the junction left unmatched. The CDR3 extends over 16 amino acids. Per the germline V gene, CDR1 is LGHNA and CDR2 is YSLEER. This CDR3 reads CASSRAGQGFSYEQYF. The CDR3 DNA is TGCGCCAGCAGCCGGGCGGGACAGGGGTTCTCCTACGAGCAGTACTTC.

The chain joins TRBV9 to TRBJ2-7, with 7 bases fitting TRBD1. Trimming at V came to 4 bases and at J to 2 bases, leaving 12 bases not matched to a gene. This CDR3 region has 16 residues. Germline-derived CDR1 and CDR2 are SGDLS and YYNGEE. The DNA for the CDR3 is TGTGCCAGCAGCTCTTCCGGGACAGTAAGTACCTACGAGCAGTACTTC. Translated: CASSSSGTVSTYEQYF.

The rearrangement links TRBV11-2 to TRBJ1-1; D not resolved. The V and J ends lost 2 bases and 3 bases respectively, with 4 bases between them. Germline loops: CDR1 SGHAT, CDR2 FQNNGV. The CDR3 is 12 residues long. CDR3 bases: TGTGCCAGCAGCTTAAGGGACACTGAAGCTTTCTTT. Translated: CASSLRDTEAFF.

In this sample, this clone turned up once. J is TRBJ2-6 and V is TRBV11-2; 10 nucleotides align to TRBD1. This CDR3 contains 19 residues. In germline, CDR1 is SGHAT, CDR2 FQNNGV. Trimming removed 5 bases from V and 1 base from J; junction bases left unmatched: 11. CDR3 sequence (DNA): TGTGCCAGCAGCCAAGCCAGGACAGGGGGGAGGTCTGGGGCCAACGTCCTGACTTTC. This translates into CASSQARTGGRSGANVLTF.

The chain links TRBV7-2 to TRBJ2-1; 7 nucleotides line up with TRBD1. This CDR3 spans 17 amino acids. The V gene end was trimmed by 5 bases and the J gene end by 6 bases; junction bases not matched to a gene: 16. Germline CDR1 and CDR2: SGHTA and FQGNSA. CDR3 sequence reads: CASSRKPGQTAGNEQFF. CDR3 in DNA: TGTGCCAGCAGCCGCAAGCCGGGACAGACGGCAGGCAATGAGCAGTTCTTC.

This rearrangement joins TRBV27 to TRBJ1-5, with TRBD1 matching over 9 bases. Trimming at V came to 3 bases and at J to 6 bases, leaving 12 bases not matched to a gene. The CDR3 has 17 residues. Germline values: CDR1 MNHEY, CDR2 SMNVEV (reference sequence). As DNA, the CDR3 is TGTGCCAGCAGTTTGACGGTAAGGGACAGGGATGCTCAGCCCCAGCATTTT. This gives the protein CASSLTVRDRDAQPQHF.

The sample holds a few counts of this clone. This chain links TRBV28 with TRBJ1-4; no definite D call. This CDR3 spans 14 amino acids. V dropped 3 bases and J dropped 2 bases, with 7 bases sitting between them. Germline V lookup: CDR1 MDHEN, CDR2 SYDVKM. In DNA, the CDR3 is TGTGCCAGCAGTTTGCGAAATACTAATGAAAAACTGTTTTTT. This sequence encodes CASSLRNTNEKLFF.

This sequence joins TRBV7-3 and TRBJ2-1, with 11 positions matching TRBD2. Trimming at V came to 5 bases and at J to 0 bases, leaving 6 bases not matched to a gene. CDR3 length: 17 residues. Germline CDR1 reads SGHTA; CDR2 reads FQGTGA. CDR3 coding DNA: TGTGCCAGCAGCCCGGGACTAGCGGACCCCTCCTACAATGAGCAGTTCTTC. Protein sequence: CASSPGLADPSYNEQFF. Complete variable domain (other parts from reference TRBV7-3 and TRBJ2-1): GAGVSQTPSNKVTEKGKYVELRCDPISGHTALYWYRQSLGQGPEFLIYFQGTGAADDSGLPNDRFFAVRPEGSVSTLKIQRTERGDSAVYLCASSPGLADPSYNEQFFGPGTRLTVL.

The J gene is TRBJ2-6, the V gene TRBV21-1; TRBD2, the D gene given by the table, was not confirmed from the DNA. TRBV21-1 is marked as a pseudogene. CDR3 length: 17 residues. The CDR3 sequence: CASSPQGLGSGANVLTF. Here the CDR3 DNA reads TGTGCCAGCAGCCCTCAGGGACTGGGCTCTGGGGCCAACGTCCTGACTTTC.

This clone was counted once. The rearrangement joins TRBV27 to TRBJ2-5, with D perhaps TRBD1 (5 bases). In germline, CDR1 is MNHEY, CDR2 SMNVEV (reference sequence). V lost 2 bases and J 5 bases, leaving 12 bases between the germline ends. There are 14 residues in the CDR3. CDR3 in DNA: TGTGCCAGCAGTTTAGCAGGGCGGTTGGAGACCCAGTACTTC. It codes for CASSLAGRLETQYF.

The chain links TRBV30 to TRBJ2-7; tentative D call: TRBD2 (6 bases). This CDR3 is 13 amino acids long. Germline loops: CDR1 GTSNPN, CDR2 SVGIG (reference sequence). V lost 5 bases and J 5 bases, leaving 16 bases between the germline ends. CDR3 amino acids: CAWSGGGNDEQYF. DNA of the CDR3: TGTGCCTGGTCAGGAGGCGGGAATGACGAGCAGTACTTC.

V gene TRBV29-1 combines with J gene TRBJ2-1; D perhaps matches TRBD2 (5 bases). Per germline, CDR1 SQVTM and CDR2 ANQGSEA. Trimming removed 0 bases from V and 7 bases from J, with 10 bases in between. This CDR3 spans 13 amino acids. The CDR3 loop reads CSVEDETGNEQFF. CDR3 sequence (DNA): TGCAGCGTTGAAGATGAGACGGGGAATGAGCAGTTCTTC.

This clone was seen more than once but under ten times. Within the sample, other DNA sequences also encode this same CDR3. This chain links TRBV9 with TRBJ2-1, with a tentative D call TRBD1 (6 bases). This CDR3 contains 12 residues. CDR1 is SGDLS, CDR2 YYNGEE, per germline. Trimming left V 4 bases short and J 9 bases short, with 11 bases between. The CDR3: CASSPGGPEQFF. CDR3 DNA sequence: TGTGCCAGCAGCCCTGGGGGCCCTGAGCAGTTCTTC.

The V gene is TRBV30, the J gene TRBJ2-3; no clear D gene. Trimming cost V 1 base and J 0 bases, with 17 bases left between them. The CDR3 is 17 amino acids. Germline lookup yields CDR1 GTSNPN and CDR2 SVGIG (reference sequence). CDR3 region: CAWSESPPGSSTDTQYF. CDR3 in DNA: TGTGCCTGGAGTGAAAGTCCCCCGGGCTCTAGCACAGATACGCAGTATTTT.

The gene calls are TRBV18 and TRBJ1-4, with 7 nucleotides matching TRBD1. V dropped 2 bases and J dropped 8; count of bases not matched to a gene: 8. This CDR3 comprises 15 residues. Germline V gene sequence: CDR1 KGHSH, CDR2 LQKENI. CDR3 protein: CASSPTNRGGEKLFF. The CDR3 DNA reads TGTGCCAGCTCACCAACGAACAGGGGCGGCGAAAAACTGTTTTTT.

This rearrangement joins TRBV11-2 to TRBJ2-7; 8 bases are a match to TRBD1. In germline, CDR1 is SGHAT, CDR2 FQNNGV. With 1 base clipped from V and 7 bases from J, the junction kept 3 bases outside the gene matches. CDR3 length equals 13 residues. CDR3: CASSLGTGLEQYF. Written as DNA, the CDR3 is TGTGCCAGCAGCTTAGGGACAGGGTTGGAGCAGTACTTC.

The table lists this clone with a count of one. The CDR3 DNA reads TGTGCCAGCAGGCCACTCAGCCGAGGCGATGGCTACACCTTC. Encoded protein: CASRPLSRGDGYTF. The chain joins TRBV27 to TRBJ1-2; D call uncertain. Germline V gene lookup returns CDR1 MNHEY and CDR2 SMNVEV (reference sequence). The CDR3 has 14 amino acids. V lost 6 bases and J 6 bases, leaving 17 bases between the germline ends.

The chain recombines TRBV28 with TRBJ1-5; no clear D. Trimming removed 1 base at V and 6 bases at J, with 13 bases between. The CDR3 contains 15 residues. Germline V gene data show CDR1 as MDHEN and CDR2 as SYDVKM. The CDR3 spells CASSLYPQSSQPQHF. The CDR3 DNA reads TGTGCCAGCAGTTTATATCCCCAGAGTAGTCAGCCCCAGCATTTT.